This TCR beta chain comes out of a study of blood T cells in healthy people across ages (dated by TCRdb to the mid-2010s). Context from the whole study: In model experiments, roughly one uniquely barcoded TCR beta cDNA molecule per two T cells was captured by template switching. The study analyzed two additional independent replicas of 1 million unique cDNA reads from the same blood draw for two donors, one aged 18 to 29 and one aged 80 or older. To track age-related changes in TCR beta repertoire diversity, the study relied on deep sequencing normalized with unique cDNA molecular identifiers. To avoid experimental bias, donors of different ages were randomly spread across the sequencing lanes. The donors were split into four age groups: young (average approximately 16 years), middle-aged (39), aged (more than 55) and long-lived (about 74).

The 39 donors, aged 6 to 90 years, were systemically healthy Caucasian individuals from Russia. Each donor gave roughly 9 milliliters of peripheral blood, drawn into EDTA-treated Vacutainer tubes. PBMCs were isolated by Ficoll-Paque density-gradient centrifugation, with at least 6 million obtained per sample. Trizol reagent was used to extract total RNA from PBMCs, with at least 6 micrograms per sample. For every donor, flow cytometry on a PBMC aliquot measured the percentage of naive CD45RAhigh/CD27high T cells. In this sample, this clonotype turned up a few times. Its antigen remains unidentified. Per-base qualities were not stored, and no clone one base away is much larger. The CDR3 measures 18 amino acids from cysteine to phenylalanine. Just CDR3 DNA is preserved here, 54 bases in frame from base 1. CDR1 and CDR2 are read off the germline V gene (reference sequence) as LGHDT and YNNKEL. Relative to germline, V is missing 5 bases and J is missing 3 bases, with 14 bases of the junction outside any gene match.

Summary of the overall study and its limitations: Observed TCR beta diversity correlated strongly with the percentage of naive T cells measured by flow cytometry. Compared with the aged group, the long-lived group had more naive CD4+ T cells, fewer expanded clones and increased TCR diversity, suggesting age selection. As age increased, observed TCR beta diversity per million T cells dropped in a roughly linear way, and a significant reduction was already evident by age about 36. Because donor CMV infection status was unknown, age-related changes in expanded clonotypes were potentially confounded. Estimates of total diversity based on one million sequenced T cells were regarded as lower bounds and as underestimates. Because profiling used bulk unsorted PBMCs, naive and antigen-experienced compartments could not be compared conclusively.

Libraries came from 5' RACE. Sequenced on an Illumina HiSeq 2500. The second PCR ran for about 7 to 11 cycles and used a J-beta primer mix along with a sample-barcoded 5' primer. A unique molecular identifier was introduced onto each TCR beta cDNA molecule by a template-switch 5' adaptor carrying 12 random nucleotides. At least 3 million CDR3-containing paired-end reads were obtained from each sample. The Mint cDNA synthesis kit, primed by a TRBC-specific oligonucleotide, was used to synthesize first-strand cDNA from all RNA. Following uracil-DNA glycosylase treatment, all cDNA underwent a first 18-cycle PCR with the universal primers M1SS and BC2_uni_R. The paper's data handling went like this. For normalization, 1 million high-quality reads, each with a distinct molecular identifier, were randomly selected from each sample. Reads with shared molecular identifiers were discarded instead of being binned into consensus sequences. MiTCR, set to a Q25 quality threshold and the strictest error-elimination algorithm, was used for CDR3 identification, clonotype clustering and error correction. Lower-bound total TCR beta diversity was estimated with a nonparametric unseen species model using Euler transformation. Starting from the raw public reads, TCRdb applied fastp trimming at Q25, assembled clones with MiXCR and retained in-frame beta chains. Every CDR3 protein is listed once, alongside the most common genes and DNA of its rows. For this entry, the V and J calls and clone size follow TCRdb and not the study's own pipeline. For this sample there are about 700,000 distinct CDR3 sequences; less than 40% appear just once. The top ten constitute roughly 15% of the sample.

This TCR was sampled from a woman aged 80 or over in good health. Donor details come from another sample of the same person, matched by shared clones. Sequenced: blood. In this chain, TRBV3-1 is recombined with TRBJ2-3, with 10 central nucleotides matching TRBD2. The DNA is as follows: TGTGCCAGCAGCTTTCGGAGCGGGGGGGCCGGACCAACAGATACGCAGTATTTT. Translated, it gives CASSFRSGGAGPTDTQYF.